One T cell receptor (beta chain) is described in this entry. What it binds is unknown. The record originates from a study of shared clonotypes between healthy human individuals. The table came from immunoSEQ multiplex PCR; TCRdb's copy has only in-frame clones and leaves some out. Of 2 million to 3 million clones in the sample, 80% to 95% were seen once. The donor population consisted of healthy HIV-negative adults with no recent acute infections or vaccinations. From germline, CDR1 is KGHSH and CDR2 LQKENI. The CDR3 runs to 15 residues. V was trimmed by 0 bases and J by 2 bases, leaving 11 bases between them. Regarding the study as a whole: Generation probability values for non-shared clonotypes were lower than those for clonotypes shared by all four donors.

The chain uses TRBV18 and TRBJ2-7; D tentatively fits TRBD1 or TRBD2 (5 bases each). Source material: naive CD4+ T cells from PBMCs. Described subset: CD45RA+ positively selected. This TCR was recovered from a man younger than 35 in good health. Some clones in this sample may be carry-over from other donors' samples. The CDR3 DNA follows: TGTGCCAGCTCACCACCGGGGACGGGTCCCTACGAGCAGTACTTC. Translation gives CASSPPGTGPYEQYF. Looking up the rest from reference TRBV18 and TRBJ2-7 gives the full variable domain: NAGVMQNPRHLVRRRGQEARLRCSPMKGHSHVYWYRQLPEEGLKFMVYLQKENIIDESGMPKERFSAEFPKEGPSILRIQQVVRGDSAAYFCASSPPGTGPYEQYFGPGTRLTVT.